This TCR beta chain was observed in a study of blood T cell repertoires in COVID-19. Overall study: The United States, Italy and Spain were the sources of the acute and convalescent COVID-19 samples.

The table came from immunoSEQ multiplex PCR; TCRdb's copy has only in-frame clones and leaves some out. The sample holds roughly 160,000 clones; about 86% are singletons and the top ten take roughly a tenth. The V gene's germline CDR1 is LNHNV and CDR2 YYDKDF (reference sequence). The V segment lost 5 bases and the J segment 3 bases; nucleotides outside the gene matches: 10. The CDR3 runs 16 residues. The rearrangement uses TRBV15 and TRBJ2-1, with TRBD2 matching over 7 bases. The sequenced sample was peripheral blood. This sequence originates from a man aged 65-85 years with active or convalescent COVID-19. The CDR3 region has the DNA TGTGCCACCAGCCGTCGCGGAAGCGGGATCTACAATGAGCAGTTCTTC. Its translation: CATSRRGSGIYNEQFF.